This is a list of T cell receptor beta chains from one sample in a study of early T cells in non-severe SARS-CoV-2 infection. TCRdb reanalysed the 5' RACE reads using MiXCR and keeps one entry per CDR3 protein. The sample lists about 55,000 distinct CDR3 sequences, just under 15% seen once, with 9% to 10% in the top ten. The source was whole blood, collected at baseline. The source of these receptors is an adult who was a healthcare worker with PCR-confirmed SARS-CoV-2 infection or an uninfected control (not recorded which). Each CDR3 is given without its conserved first and last residue. The D gene is left open where the match is weak.

cdr3_length j_call v_call d_call cdr3_aa
11 TRBJ2-3 TRBV30 - AWSDGSTDTQY
13 TRBJ2-7 TRBV10-3 - AISDIGQLSVGQY
9 TRBJ2-5 TRBV3-1 - ASSHGETQY
11 TRBJ1-1 TRBV20-1 TRBD1 SARDILGTVAF
14 TRBJ2-1 TRBV10-3 TRBD2 AISESASSGSGEQF
12 TRBJ1-5 TRBV6-1 - ASIGQGMNQPQH
12 TRBJ2-1 TRBV6-1 TRBD2 ASSERGGYNEQF
14 TRBJ2-5 TRBV11-2 TRBD2 ASSSGLAGGEETQY
12 TRBJ1-1 TRBV12-3/TRBV12-4 TRBD1 ASSFTGVGTEAF
10 TRBJ2-7 TRBV5-8 - ASSLDSNEQY
12 TRBJ1-3 TRBV28 - ASTEWGAGNTIY
13 TRBJ1-6 TRBV7-6 - ASSLGVGVNSPLH
13 TRBJ1-5 TRBV6-5 TRBD1 ASSFTGQGDQPQH
12 TRBJ1-1 TRBV19 - ASSMGRQNTEAF
11 TRBJ2-5 TRBV5-1 - ASSLDGLGAQY
14 TRBJ2-3 TRBV4-1 - ASSQDTGRGTDTQY
16 TRBJ2-4 TRBV10-3 - AISESKSLGPGKNIQY
11 TRBJ2-1 TRBV6-2/TRBV6-3 - ASMRGLYNEQF
12 TRBJ2-7 TRBV18 - ASSPAQSSYEQY
13 TRBJ2-1 TRBV9 - ASSVERAYYNEQF
12 TRBJ2-5 TRBV5-8 - ASSPIGTQETQY
11 TRBJ2-5 TRBV11-1 - ASSLHREETQY
14 TRBJ1-2 TRBV9 - ASSVDGAALLYGYT
14 TRBJ2-7 TRBV28 TRBD1 ASSFSRTGGAYEQY
12 TRBJ1-1 TRBV5-4 - ASSLDHAASEAF
14 TRBJ2-3 TRBV4-2 TRBD2 ASSPRLAGGIDTQY
12 TRBJ1-1 TRBV27 - ASSFSRGRTEAF
13 TRBJ1-5 TRBV3-1 TRBD1 ASSIGTETNQPQH
13 TRBJ2-7 TRBV12-3/TRBV12-4 TRBD2 ASRRRTSGNYEQY
12 TRBJ1-1 TRBV19 - ASSIGHMNTEAF
13 TRBJ2-5 TRBV7-9 TRBD2 ASEAASGTQETQY
12 TRBJ2-2 TRBV2 TRBD1 ASIGQGIGGELF
12 TRBJ2-7 TRBV4-1 TRBD1 ASSQGTGPYEQY
11 TRBJ2-7 TRBV7-9 - ASSLDSSYEQY
12 TRBJ1-1 TRBV18 - ASSRGSANTEAF
15 TRBJ2-3 TRBV4-2 TRBD2 ASSQDLAGLSTDTQY
10 TRBJ2-7 TRBV5-1 - ASSLSGSEQY
15 TRBJ1-4 TRBV28 - ASSSPLDRRTNEKLF
12 TRBJ1-2 TRBV6-2/TRBV6-3 - ASSYSRGDYGYT
13 TRBJ1-3 TRBV7-9 - ASSFYGRGYNTIY
13 TRBJ2-2 TRBV11-1 - ASSLVTANTGELF
9 TRBJ2-1 TRBV30 - AWTGSREQF
10 TRBJ1-3 TRBV12-3/TRBV12-4 - ASSLVGRTIY
13 TRBJ1-5 TRBV7-9 - ASSPPGRGNQPQH
12 TRBJ1-1 TRBV5-1 TRBD1 ASSLEGGTTEAF
9 TRBJ2-5 TRBV28 - ASSYRGTQY
17 TRBJ2-1 TRBV11-3 TRBD2 ASSLDGGSGSQLYNEQF
11 TRBJ1-2 TRBV27 TRBD1 ASSLFGTDGYT
14 TRBJ1-6 TRBV4-2 - ASSQEPGQYNSPLH
11 TRBJ1-1 TRBV10-3 - AVLGGAATEAF
16 TRBJ2-2 TRBV18 TRBD2 ASSPLPTGTSDSGELF
14 TRBJ1-5 TRBV28 - ASSAFVRTVNQPQH
13 TRBJ1-5 TRBV20-1 - SAVTGWGSNQPQH
10 TRBJ2-2 TRBV18 - ASLVNTGELF
13 TRBJ2-3 TRBV5-6 - ASSLIVTTPDTQY
11 TRBJ2-1 TRBV2 - ASSEGDGNEQF
10 TRBJ2-1 TRBV2 - ASIDTGRPLF
13 TRBJ2-1 TRBV5-1 - ASSFPPGTGNEQF
13 TRBJ2-3 TRBV11-2 - ASSLVAAFTDTQY